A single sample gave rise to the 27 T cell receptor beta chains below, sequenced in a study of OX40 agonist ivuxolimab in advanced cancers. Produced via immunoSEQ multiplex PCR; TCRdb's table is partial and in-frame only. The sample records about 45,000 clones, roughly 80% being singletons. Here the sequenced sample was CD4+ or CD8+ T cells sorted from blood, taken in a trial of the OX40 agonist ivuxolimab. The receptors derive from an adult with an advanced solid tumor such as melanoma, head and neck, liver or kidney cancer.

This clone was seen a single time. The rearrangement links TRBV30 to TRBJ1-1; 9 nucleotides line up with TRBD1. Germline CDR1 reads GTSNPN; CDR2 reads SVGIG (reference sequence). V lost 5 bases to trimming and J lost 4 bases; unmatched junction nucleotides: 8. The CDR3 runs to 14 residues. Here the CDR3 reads CAWRTGGWGTEAFF. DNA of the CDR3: TGTGCCTGGCGAACAGGGGGCTGGGGCACTGAAGCTTTCTTT.

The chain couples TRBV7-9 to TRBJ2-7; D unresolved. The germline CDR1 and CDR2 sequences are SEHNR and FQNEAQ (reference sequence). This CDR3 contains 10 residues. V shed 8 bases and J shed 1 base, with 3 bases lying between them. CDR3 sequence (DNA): TGTGCCAGCGGATCCTACGAGCAGTACTTC. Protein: CASGSYEQYF.

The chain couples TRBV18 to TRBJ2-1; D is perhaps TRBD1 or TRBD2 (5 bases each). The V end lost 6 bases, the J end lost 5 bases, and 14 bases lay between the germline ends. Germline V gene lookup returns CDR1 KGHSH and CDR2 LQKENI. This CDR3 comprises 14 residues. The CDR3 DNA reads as TGTGCCAGCTCCGGGACCGGGTCAAACAATGAGCAGTTCTTC. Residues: CASSGTGSNNEQFF.

The CDR3 here is CASSYDTHNEKLFF. As DNA, the CDR3 is TGTGCCAGCAGTTACGACACACACAATGAAAAACTGTTTTTT. The chain combines TRBV6-5 with TRBJ1-4; D remains ambiguous. Germline V gene sequence: CDR1 MNHEY, CDR2 SVGAGI. The CDR3 has 14 amino acids. Trimming took off 2 bases at V and 5 bases at J, with 9 bases between the two ends.

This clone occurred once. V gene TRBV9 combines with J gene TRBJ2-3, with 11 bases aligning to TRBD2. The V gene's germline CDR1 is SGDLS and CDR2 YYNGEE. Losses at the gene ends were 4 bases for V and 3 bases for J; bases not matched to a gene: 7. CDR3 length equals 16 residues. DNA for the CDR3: TGTGCCAGCAGCTTCCATAGCGGGAGGGCGACAGATACGCAGTATTTT. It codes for CASSFHSGRATDTQYF.

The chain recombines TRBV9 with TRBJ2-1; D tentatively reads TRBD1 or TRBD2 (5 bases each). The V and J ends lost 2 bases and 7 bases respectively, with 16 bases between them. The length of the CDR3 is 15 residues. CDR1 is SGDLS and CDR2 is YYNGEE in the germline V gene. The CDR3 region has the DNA TGTGCCAGCAGCGTCCGGGACGGCTCAGGGAATGAGCAGTTCTTC. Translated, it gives CASSVRDGSGNEQFF.

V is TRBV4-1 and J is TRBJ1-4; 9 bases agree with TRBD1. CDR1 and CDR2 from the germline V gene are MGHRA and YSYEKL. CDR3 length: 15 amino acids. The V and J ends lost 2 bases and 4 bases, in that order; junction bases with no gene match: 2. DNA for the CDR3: TGCGCCAGCAGCCAACAGGACAGGGGTAATGAAAAACTGTTTTTT. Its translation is CASSQQDRGNEKLFF.

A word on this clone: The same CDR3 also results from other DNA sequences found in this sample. In nucleotides, the CDR3 is TGTGCCAGCAGTTTAACGCGGAGCACAGATACGCAGTATTTT. Translating it yields CASSLTRSTDTQYF. The chain has TRBV28 and TRBJ2-3; D is undetermined. V lost 2 bases and J lost 0, with 6 bases in between. Looked up from germline, CDR1 is MDHEN and CDR2 is SYDVKM. The CDR3 consists of 14 residues. The full variable domain, rest sourced from reference TRBV28 and TRBJ2-3, is DVKVTQSSRYLVKRTGEKVFLECVQDMDHENMFWYRQDPGLGLRLIYFSYDVKMKEKGDIPEGYSVSREKKERFSLILESASTNQTSMYLCASSLTRSTDTQYFGPGTRLTVL.

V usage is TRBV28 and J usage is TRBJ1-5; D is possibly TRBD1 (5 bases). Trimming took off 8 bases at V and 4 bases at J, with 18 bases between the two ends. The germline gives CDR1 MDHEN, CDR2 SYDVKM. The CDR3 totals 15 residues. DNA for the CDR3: TGTGCCAGCGGAGCTTCAGGGTACTCGAATCAGCCCCAGCATTTT. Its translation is CASGASGYSNQPQHF. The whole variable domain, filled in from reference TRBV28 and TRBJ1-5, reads DVKVTQSSRYLVKRTGEKVFLECVQDMDHENMFWYRQDPGLGLRLIYFSYDVKMKEKGDIPEGYSVSREKKERFSLILESASTNQTSMYLCASGASGYSNQPQHFGDGTRLSIL.

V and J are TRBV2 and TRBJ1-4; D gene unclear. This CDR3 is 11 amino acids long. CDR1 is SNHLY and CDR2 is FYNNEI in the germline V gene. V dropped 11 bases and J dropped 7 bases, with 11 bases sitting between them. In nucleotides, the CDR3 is TGTGCCGCAATGACGATTGAAAAACTGTTTTTT. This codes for CAAMTIEKLFF.

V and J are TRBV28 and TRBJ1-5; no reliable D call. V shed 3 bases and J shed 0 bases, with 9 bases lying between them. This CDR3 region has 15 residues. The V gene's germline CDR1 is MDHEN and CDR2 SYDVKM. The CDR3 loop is CASSFPGDSNQPQHF. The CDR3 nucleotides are TGTGCCAGCAGTTTCCCAGGCGATAGCAATCAGCCCCAGCATTTT. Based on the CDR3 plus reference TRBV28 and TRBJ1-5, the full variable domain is DVKVTQSSRYLVKRTGEKVFLECVQDMDHENMFWYRQDPGLGLRLIYFSYDVKMKEKGDIPEGYSVSREKKERFSLILESASTNQTSMYLCASSFPGDSNQPQHFGDGTRLSIL.

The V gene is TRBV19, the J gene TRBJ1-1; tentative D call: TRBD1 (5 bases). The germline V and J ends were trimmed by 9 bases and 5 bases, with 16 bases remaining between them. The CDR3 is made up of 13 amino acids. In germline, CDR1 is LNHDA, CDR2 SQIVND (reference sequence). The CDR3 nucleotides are TGTGCCAGCCAGGGCAGGAGGAGAACTGAAGCTTTCTTT. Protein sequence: CASQGRRRTEAFF.

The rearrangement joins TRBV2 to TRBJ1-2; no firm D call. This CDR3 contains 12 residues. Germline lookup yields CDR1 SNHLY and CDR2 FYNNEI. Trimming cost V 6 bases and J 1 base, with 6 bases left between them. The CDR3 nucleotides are TGTGCCAGCAGGCAGAGTAACTATGGCTACACCTTC. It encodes CASRQSNYGYTF.

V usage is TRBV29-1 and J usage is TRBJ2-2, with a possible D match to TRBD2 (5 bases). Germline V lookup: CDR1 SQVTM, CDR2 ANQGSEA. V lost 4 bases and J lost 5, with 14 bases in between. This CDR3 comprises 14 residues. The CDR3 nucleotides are TGCAGCGTTGCCCGGGGTTCGCGGACCGGGGAGCTGTTTTTT. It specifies CSVARGSRTGELFF.

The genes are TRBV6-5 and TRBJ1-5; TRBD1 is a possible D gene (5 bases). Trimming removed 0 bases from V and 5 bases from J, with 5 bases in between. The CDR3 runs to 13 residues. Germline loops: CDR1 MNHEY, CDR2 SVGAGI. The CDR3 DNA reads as TGTGCCAGCAGTTACTCGGGGGATCAGCCCCAGCATTTT. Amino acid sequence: CASSYSGDQPQHF.

CDR3 in amino acids: CASSTAGNQPQHF. The CDR3 DNA reads TGTGCCAGTAGTACGGCTGGCAATCAGCCCCAGCATTTT. The chain recombines TRBV19 with TRBJ1-5; D is unclear. The CDR3 sequence is 13 residues long. The V end lost 4 bases, the J end lost 2 bases, and 6 bases lay between the germline ends. In germline, CDR1 is LNHDA, CDR2 SQIVND (reference sequence). Complete variable domain (other parts from reference TRBV19 and TRBJ1-5): DGGITQSPKYLFRKEGQNVTLSCEQNLNHDAMYWYRQDPGQGLRLIYYSQIVNDFQKGDIAEGYSVSREKKESFPLTVTSAQKNPTAFYLCASSTAGNQPQHFGDGTRLSIL.

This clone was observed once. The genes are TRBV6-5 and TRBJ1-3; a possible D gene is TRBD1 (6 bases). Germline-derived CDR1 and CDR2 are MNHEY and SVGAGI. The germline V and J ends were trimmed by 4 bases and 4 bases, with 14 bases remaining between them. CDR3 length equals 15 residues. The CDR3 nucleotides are TGTGCCAGCAGTTCTACAGGGTTGTGGGGAAACACCATATATTTT. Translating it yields CASSSTGLWGNTIYF.

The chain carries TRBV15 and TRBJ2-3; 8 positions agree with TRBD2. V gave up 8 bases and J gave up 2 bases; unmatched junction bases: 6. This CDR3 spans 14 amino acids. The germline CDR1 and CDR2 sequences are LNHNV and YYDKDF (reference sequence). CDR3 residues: CATDGGRPTDTQYF. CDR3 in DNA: TGTGCCACCGATGGCGGGAGGCCCACAGATACGCAGTATTTT. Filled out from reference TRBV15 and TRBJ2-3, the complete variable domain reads DAMVIQNPRYQVTQFGKPVTLSCSQTLNHNVMYWYQQKSSQAPKLLFHYYDKDFNNEADTPDNFQSRRPNTSFCFLDIRSPGLGDTAMYLCATDGGRPTDTQYFGPGTRLTVL.

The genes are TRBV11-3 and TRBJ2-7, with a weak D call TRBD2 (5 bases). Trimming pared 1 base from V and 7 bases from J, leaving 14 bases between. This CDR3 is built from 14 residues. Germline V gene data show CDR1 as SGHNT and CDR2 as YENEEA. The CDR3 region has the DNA TGTGCCAGCAGCTTAGGCGGACCTCCGGGGGAGCAGTACTTC. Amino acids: CASSLGGPPGEQYF.

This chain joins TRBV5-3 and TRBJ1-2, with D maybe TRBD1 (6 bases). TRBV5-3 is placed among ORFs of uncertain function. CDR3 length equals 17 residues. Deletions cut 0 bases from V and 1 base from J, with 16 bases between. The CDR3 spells CARSLEGVEVINYGYTF. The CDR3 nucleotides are TGTGCCAGAAGCTTGGAGGGGGTGGAGGTGATTAACTATGGCTACACCTTC.

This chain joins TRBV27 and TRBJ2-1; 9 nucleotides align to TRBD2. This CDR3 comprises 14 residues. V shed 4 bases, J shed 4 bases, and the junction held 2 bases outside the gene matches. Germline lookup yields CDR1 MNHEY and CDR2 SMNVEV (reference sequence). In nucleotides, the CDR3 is TGTGCCAGCAGTTCCGCGGGGGGGTACAATGAGCAGTTCTTC. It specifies CASSSAGGYNEQFF.

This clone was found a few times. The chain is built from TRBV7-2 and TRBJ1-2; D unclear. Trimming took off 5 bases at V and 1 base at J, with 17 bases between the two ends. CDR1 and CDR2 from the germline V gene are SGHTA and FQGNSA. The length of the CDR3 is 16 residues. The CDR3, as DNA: TGTGCCAGCAGCATCTCGGCGGTAGGGTATAACTATGGCTACACCTTC. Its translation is CASSISAVGYNYGYTF. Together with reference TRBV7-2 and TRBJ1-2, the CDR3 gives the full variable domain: GAGVSQSPSNKVTEKGKDVELRCDPISGHTALYWYRQSLGQGLEFLIYFQGNSAPDKSGLPSDRFSAERTGGSVSTLTIQRTQQEDSAVYLCASSISAVGYNYGYTFGSGTRLTVV.

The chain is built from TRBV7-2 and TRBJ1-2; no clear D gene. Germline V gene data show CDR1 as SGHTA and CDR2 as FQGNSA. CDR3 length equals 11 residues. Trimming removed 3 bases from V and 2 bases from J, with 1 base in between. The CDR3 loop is CASSLNYGYTF. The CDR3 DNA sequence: TGTGCCAGCAGCTTGAACTATGGCTACACCTTC.

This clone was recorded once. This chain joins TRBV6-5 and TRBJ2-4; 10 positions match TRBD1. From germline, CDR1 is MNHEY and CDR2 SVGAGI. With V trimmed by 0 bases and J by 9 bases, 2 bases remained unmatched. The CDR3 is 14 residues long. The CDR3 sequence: CASSYSGQGIIQYF. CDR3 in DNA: TGTGCCAGCAGTTACTCGGGACAGGGGATCATTCAGTACTTC.

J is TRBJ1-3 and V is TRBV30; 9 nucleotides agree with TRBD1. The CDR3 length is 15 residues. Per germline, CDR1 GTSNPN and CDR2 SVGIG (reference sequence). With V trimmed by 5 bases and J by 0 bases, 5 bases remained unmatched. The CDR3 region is CAWGQGPNSGNTIYF. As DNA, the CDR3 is TGTGCCTGGGGACAGGGGCCCAACTCTGGAAACACCATATATTTT.

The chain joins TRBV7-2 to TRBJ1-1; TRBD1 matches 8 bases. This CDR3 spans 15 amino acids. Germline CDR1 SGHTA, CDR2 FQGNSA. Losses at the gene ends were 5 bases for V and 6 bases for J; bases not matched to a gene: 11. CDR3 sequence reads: CASSPGQAVLAEAFF. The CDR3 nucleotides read TGTGCCAGCAGCCCGGGACAGGCCGTTCTTGCTGAAGCTTTCTTT.

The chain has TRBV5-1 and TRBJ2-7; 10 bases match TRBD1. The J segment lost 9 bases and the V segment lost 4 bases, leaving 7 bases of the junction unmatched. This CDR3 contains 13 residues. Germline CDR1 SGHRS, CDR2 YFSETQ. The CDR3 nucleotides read TGCGCCAGCAGCCCCGGGACAGGGGAAAGGCAGTACTTC. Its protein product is CASSPGTGERQYF.